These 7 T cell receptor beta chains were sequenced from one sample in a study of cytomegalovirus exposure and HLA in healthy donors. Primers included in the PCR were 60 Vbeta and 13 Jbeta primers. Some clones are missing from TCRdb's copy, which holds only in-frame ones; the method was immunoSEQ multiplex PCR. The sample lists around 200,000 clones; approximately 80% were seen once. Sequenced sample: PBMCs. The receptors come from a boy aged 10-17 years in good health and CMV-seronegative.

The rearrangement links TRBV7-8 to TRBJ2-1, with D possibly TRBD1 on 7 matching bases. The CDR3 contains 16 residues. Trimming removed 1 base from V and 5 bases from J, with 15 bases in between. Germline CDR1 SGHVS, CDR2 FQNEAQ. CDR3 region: CASSLEGARRDNEQFF. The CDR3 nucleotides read TGTGCCAGCAGCTTAGAGGGGGCGAGGAGGGACAATGAGCAGTTCTTC.

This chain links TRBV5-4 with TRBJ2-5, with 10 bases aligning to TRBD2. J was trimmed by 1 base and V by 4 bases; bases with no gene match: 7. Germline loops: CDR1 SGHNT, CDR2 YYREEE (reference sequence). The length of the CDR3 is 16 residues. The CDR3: CASSTDSGGFQETQYF. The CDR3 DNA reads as TGTGCCAGCAGCACAGATAGCGGGGGGTTCCAAGAGACCCAGTACTTC.

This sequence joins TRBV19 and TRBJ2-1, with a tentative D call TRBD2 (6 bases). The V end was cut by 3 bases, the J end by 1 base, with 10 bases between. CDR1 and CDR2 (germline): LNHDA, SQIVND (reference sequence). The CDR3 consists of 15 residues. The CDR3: CASSIRAGSYNEQFF. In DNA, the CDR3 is TGTGCCAGTAGTATCAGGGCGGGATCCTACAATGAGCAGTTCTTC.

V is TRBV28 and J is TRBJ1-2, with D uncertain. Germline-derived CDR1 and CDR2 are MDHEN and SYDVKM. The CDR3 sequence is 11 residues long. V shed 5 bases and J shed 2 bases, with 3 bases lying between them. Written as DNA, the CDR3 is TGTGCCAGCAGTGGCAACTATGGCTACACCTTC. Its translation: CASSGNYGYTF.

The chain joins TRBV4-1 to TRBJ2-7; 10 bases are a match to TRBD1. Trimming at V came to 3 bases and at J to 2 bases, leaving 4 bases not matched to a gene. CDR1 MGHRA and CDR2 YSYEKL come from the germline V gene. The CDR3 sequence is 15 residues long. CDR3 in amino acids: CASSHPGQGAYEQYF. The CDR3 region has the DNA TGCGCCAGCAGCCACCCCGGACAGGGGGCCTACGAGCAGTACTTC.

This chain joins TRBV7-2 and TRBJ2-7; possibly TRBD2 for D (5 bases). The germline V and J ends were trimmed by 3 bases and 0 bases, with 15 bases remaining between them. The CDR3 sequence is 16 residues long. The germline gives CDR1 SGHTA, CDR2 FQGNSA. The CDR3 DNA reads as TGTGCCAGCAGCTTGAGGGAGCGGAGGAGCTCCTACGAGCAGTACTTC. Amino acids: CASSLRERRSSYEQYF.

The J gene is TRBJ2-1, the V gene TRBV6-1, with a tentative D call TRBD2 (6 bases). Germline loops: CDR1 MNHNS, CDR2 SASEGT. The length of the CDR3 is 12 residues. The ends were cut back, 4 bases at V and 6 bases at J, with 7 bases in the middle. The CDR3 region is CASSGGVNEQFF. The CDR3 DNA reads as TGTGCCAGCAGTGGGGGGGTCAATGAGCAGTTCTTC.